What follows describes a single TCR beta chain. This clone came up once. The antigen this receptor binds is unknown. The record has no base qualities; no much larger clone is one base away. Trimming takes 6 bases off V and 7 bases off J; junction bases not matched to a gene: 10. For CDR1 and CDR2, the germline V gene (reference sequence) lists LNHDA and SQIVND. Including the terminal cysteine and phenylalanine, the CDR3 comprises 14 residues. Only the CDR3 part of the read is kept: 42 bases, read in frame from the first base. This record comes from a study of cytotoxic CD8 clonotypes in ibrutinib-treated CLL (dated by TCRdb to 2020 to 2022). General notes on the study: The cohort included roughly 15 treatment-naive and approximately eleven relapsed/refractory patients; approximately 17 were IGHV unmutated. Samples at response were collected after a median of roughly twelve months of treatment, with a range of about 6 to 36 months. Responses were partial in 25 or so patients and complete in 2; after median approximately 69 months follow-up, some 14 stayed in remission and about twelve progressed. On average, each sample yielded 270,000 or so productive templates and 94,082 productive rearrangements. Of the approximately 86 people in the trial, about 25 had longitudinal samples available. Every sample from remission and from progressive disease was obtained while the patients were still on ibrutinib. Cryopreserved peripheral blood mononuclear cells were collected at three points: before therapy, at response, and at either sustained remission or disease progression. Overall study results and their limits: Sampling times were not matched between sustained-remission and progressing patients, and lymph node repertoires were not studied. Public clonotypes were rare and either shrank or stayed stable during treatment, and the rise in clonality at ibrutinib response reflected expansion of private clonotypes. An increase in clonality was observed at ibrutinib response, with clonality remaining stable during sustained remission and falling back toward baseline at progression. Baseline clonality was found to be higher than that of age-matched healthy donors and was strongly correlated with circulating CD8+ T-cell counts.

On a MiSeq, deep resolution sequencing aimed for a depth between 1 in 1 million and 1 in 200,000 T cells, with each clonotype covered roughly 10x on average. The immunoSEQ hsTCRB Kit was used to generate the TCR beta libraries. For the original study's pipeline: ImmunoSEQ Data Assistant and ImmunoSEQ Analyzer were used for data analysis, and V, D and J genes were assigned according to IMGT definitions. Clonality was computed as one minus normalized Shannon entropy of productive rearrangement frequencies, ranging from 0 to 1. Public clonotype analysis was restricted to overrepresented clonotypes comprising at least 0.05% of each patient's repertoire. Thirteen age-matched healthy donor repertoires from immuneACCESS served as clonality controls. TCRdb holds this immuneACCESS table with in-frame rearrangements only. Some clones are missing; in checked studies, unresolved V genes explain under half, and the rest has no known cause. The D gene and trimming were derived from the DNA, and the V and J assignments and clone size from that table. The sample has roughly 150,000 clones on record, about 88% of them singletons. Jointly, the top ten make up more than 2.5% of the sample.

The time point label here, explained by the study, means: progressive disease on ibrutinib. Around 2 micrograms of genomic DNA were extracted from cryopreserved PBMCs for TCR beta library preparation. Longitudinal blood samples from CLL patients on ibrutinib monotherapy underwent high-throughput TCR beta sequencing. The patients took part in an open-label, single-center phase 2 trial of ibrutinib monotherapy. The sequencing here drew on PBMCs, taken at disease progression, from a patient treated with ibrutinib. The V and J segments used are TRBV19 and TRBJ1-1; the central 8 bases match TRBD1. The sequence was obtained from a human donor with chronic lymphocytic leukemia. CDR3 reads: CASSTDRGWGEAFF. In nucleotide form, the sequence is TGTGCCAGTAGCACCGACAGGGGCTGGGGTGAAGCTTTCTTT.